The 2 T cell receptor beta chains in this list originate from one sample, sequenced in a study of tumor and adjacent non-tumor tissue in lung cancer. Three rounds of nested PCR, following a modified ARM-PCR protocol, produced the TCRbeta library. Using its own MiXCR run on the multiplex PCR reads, TCRdb lists one record per CDR3 protein. The sample yields 60,000 or so distinct CDR3 sequences, about 61% seen once. The template was RNA from unsorted bulk tissue. Distant lung tissue was collected more than 3 cm away from the tumor edge. The specimen sequenced was distant non-tumor lung tissue. All receptors come from a man in his 70s with non-small cell lung cancer.

For this clonotype: The junction departs from germline at one end; a sequencing error may be responsible. V usage is TRBV4-2 and J usage is TRBJ2-3; the match to TRBD1 covers 10 bases. Germline V CDR1 and CDR2: LGHNA, YNFKEQ. This CDR3 is built from 16 residues. CDR3 region: CASSSEDRGYTNTQYF. The CDR3 region has the DNA TGTGCCAGCAGCTCGGAGGACAGGGGGTACACAAATACGCAGTATTTT.

Points on this clonotype: A much larger clone differs by one base, so this may be a read error. CDR3 bases: TGTGCCTGGACATCCATAGGGATAAAGACCCAGTACTTC. It codes for CAWTSIGIKTQYF. The chain employs TRBV30 and TRBJ2-5, with D hard to call. This CDR3 comprises 13 residues. V lost 4 bases and J 6 bases, leaving 15 bases between the germline ends. From germline, CDR1 is GTSNPN and CDR2 SVGIG (reference sequence).